A selection of T cell receptor beta chains follows, all from one sample in a study of blood T cells in healthy people across ages. TCRdb re-called the 5' RACE reads through MiXCR, storing one row per CDR3 protein. The sample shows nearly 800,000 distinct CDR3 sequences, around 25% of them seen only once. Another study also made use of these data, one on T cells of mothers and their children.

The sequenced material came from blood. The receptors were gathered from a boy aged 5-17 years in good health. The CDR3 runs from the conserved cysteine through the conserved F or W. The order of the fields is J gene, V gene, D gene, clone size, CDR3 DNA, CDR3 protein. The D gene is left open where the match is weak. Rows may omit the clone size; those that give it use once, few, many or a size class.

TRBJ2-5	TRBV12-3/TRBV12-4	NA	NA	TGTGCCAGCAGCCAGGGGCGTGCGGGACGGGAGACCCAGTACTTC	CASSQGRAGRETQYF
TRBJ2-6	TRBV27	TRBD2	few	TGTGCCAGCAGTTTGAACCTAGCGGGAGGTTTTGGGGCCAACGTCCTGACTTTC	CASSLNLAGGFGANVLTF
TRBJ1-1	TRBV7-3	TRBD1	few	TGTGCCAGCAGCCAGACAGGGCCCACTGAAGCTTTCTTT	CASSQTGPTEAFF
TRBJ2-3	TRBV7-2	NA	NA	TGTGCCAGCAGCTTAGAACCAGGCGCAGATACGCAGTATTTT	CASSLEPGADTQYF
TRBJ2-2	TRBV29-1	TRBD1	NA	TGCAGCGTTTGGGACAGGGGCCTTGCCGGGGAGCTGTTTTTT	CSVWDRGLAGELFF
TRBJ2-3	TRBV29-1	NA	NA	TGCAGCGCGGCAGGGGGGATAAGCACAGATACGCAGTATTTT	CSAAGGISTDTQYF
TRBJ2-3	TRBV21-1	NA	few	TGTGCCAGCAGCATCCCCCTCCAGCCCGGGACTAGCGGATATACTAGCACAGATACGCAGTATTTT	CASSIPLQPGTSGYTSTDTQYF
TRBJ2-7	TRBV7-9	NA	few	TGTGCCAGCAGCCCCGAGGGGGGGACCTCCTACGAGCAGTACTTC	CASSPEGGTSYEQYF
TRBJ2-1	TRBV20-1	TRBD2	NA	TGCAGTGCTAGGAGAGATAGCGGGGGGGTCAGAAATGAGCAGTTCTTC	CSARRDSGGVRNEQFF
TRBJ2-1	TRBV12-3/TRBV12-4	NA	NA	TGTGCCAGCAGTACCATTGACCGTTGGGGTTTGGATGAGCAGTTCTTC	CASSTIDRWGLDEQFF
TRBJ2-1	TRBV29-1	TRBD1	few	TGCAGCGCTGACACCGGGACAGTTCTTATCAATGAGCAGTTCTTC	CSADTGTVLINEQFF
TRBJ2-1	TRBV29-1	NA	few	TGCAGCGTGGGACGGGGCTCAGCGAGGAATGAGCAGTTCTTC	CSVGRGSARNEQFF
TRBJ2-7	TRBV20-1	TRBD1	NA	TGCAGTGCTAGAGAATTACGACAGGGGTCCTACGAGCAGTACTTC	CSARELRQGSYEQYF
TRBJ2-1	TRBV6-2/TRBV6-3	TRBD2	few	TGTGCCAGCAGTTACTCGATTTCCGTTTCGCTAGCGGGAAATGAGCAGTTCTTC	CASSYSISVSLAGNEQFF
TRBJ1-3	TRBV12-3/TRBV12-4	TRBD1	few	TGTGCCAGCAGGAAGACAGGGACTTACTTCTCTGGAAACACCATATATTTT	CASRKTGTYFSGNTIYF
TRBJ1-4	TRBV2	TRBD1	few	TGTGCCAGCAGCGGATTAATGACAGGGGGTAATGAAAAACTGTTTTTT	CASSGLMTGGNEKLFF
TRBJ2-5	TRBV12-3/TRBV12-4	TRBD1	NA	TGTGCCAGCAGCACAGGGGACAGGGGCCGCTCTCAGGCCCAGTACTTC	CASSTGDRGRSQAQYF
TRBJ2-1	TRBV19	TRBD2	few	TGTGCCAGTAGTATAGGGACTAGCTGGAATGAGCAGTTCTTC	CASSIGTSWNEQFF
TRBJ2-3	TRBV28	NA	NA	TGTGCCGCAAACGACGGGAGAGCCACAGATACGCAGTATTTT	CAANDGRATDTQYF
TRBJ1-1	TRBV12-3/TRBV12-4	TRBD1	few	TGTGCCAGCAGATCGGACAGGGCAGCTTTCTTT	CASRSDRAAFF
TRBJ2-5	TRBV7-8	NA	NA	TGTGCCAGCAGCTTAGTCGGGGTAGGGGGTCAAGAGACCCAGTACTTC	CASSLVGVGGQETQYF
TRBJ2-5	TRBV7-2	NA	many	TGTGCCAGCCGTGGGGGGCAAGAGACCCAGTACTTC	CASRGGQETQYF
TRBJ2-2	TRBV4-3	NA	few	TGCGCCAGCAGAAAGGGTCCGGGGACCGGGGAGCTGTTTTTT	CASRKGPGTGELFF
TRBJ2-1	TRBV7-3	TRBD2	few	TGTGCCAGCAGCCCAGGCGGCGGGAGCTCCTACAATGAGCAGTTCTTC	CASSPGGGSSYNEQFF
TRBJ2-7	TRBV6-2/TRBV6-3	TRBD1	NA	TGTGCCAGCAGTCGGACAGGGGGCGAGGAGCAGTACTTC	CASSRTGGEEQYF
TRBJ2-4	TRBV28	TRBD1	few	TGTGCCAGCAGCTCCGGGACAGGAAATCGAGGGTACTTC	CASSSGTGNRGYF
TRBJ1-5	TRBV20-1	NA	NA	TGCAGTGCTGGGGCCGGGGCCGGCAATCAGCCCCAGCATTTT	CSAGAGAGNQPQHF
TRBJ2-7	TRBV27	TRBD1	NA	TGTGCCAGCAGTTTAGGGGACAGCAGGGAGCAGTACTTC	CASSLGDSREQYF
TRBJ2-7	TRBV20-1	NA	NA	TGCAGTGCTAGAGATCTCGGGACCGCCTACGAGCAGTACTTC	CSARDLGTAYEQYF
TRBJ2-7	TRBV18	NA	few	TGTGCCAGCTCACCAACCGTGGCAGGGGAGACCTACGAGCAGTACTTC	CASSPTVAGETYEQYF
TRBJ2-3	TRBV11-2	NA	few	TGTGCCAGCAGCACAGGGATGGGCACAGATACGCAGTATTTT	CASSTGMGTDTQYF
TRBJ1-5	TRBV20-1	NA	NA	TGCAGTGCTAGAAGGGAGGATGAGCCCCAGCATTTT	CSARREDEPQHF
TRBJ1-2	TRBV14	NA	few	TGTGCCAGCAGCCAAGTCGGGGGAAATGGCTACACCTTC	CASSQVGGNGYTF
TRBJ2-7	TRBV29-1	TRBD1	few	TGCAGCGTTGAAGCGCGGACAGGTGAGACCTACGAGCAGTACTTC	CSVEARTGETYEQYF
TRBJ1-2	TRBV4-3	NA	NA	TGCGCCAGCAGCCAAGGATCAGCTTCCCCCGGTGGCTACACCTTC	CASSQGSASPGGYTF
TRBJ2-5	TRBV12-3/TRBV12-4	TRBD2	NA	TGTGCCAGCAGCCATAGCGGGGGGCGGTCGGAGACCCAGTACTTC	CASSHSGGRSETQYF
TRBJ2-7	TRBV25-1	NA	few	TGTGCCAGCAGTCCGGGGGCACTAGGAGACCACGAGCAGTACTTC	CASSPGALGDHEQYF
TRBJ2-5	TRBV6-1	TRBD1	few	TGTGCCAGCAGTCCCAGACCAGGGGGTCCCCCGGAGACCCAGTACTTC	CASSPRPGGPPETQYF
TRBJ1-1	TRBV27	NA	NA	TGTGCCAGCACTCGTTCACAGGTCGGCACTGAAGCTTTCTTT	CASTRSQVGTEAFF
TRBJ1-6	TRBV18	NA	NA	TGTGCCAGCTCCCCCGGGACTGGGGGAAAATCACCCCTCCACTTT	CASSPGTGGKSPLHF
TRBJ2-5	TRBV5-1	TRBD2	few	TGCGCCAGCAGCACCTTAGCGGGGGTGTCTCAAGAGACCCAGTACTTC	CASSTLAGVSQETQYF
TRBJ2-7	TRBV9	TRBD1	NA	TGTGCCAGCAGCGTAGGGGACAGGTCTTACGAGCAGTACTTC	CASSVGDRSYEQYF
TRBJ1-1	TRBV9	NA	NA	TGTGCCAGCAGCGCCCTAGGGGGGACTGAAGCTTTCTTT	CASSALGGTEAFF
TRBJ2-1	TRBV7-8	TRBD2	few	TGTGCCAGCAGACTAGCGGGTATTCATCAGGGTGAGCAGTTCTTC	CASRLAGIHQGEQFF
TRBJ2-2	TRBV4-2	NA	NA	TGTGCCAGCAGCGATACCTGGGGCACCAACACCGGGGAGCTGTTTTTT	CASSDTWGTNTGELFF
TRBJ2-7	TRBV5-5	NA	NA	TGTGCCAGCAGCTTGAGGCAGGGATTGCACTTC	CASSLRQGLHF
TRBJ2-1	TRBV12-5	NA	few	TGTGCTAGTGCCTTTTTGGGGATCGGTGAGCAGTTCTTC	CASAFLGIGEQFF
TRBJ1-6	TRBV30	NA	NA	TGTGCCTGGAGCCAGGGTGGGGTTAATTCACCCCTCCACTTT	CAWSQGGVNSPLHF
TRBJ1-1	TRBV9	NA	few	TGTGCCAGCAGCGACTTAACGAACACTGAAGCTTTCTTT	CASSDLTNTEAFF
TRBJ2-1	TRBV7-2	NA	NA	TGTGCCAGCAGAGCTACAGGGTACAATGAGCAGTTCTTC	CASRATGYNEQFF
TRBJ1-3	TRBV7-6	NA	NA	TGTGCCAGCAGCTTAGCGCGGGCAAGGGGCTCTGGAAACACCATATATTTT	CASSLARARGSGNTIYF